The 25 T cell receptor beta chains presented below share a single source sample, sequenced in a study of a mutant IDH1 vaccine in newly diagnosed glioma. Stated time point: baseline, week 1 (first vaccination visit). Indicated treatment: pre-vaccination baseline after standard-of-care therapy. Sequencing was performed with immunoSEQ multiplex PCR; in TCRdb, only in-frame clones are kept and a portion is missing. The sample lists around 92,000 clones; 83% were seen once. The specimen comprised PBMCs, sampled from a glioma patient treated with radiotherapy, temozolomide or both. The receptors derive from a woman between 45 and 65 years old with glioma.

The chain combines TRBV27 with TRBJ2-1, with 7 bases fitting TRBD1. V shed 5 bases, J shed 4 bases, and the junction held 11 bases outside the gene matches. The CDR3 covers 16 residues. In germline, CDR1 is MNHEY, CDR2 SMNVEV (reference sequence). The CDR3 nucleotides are TGTGCCAGCAGTGTTGGACCGGGACAGAATTACAATGAGCAGTTCTTC. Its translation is CASSVGPGQNYNEQFF.

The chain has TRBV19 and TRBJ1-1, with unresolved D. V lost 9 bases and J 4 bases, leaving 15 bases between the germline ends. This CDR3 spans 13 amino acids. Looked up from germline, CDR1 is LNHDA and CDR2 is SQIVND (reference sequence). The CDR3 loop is CASSRREGTEAFF. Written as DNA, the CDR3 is TGTGCCAGCTCGAGGCGAGAGGGCACTGAAGCTTTCTTT.

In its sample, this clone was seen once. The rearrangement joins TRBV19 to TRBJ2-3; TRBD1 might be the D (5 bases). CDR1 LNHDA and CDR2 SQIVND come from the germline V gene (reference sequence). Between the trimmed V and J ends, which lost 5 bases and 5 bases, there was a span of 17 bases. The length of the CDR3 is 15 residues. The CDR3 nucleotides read TGTGCCAGTAGTTTTTTAGACAGAAGGATAGATACGCAGTATTTT. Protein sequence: CASSFLDRRIDTQYF. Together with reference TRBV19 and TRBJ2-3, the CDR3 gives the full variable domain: DGGITQSPKYLFRKEGQNVTLSCEQNLNHDAMYWYRQDPGQGLRLIYYSQIVNDFQKGDIAEGYSVSREKKESFPLTVTSAQKNPTAFYLCASSFLDRRIDTQYFGPGTRLTVL.

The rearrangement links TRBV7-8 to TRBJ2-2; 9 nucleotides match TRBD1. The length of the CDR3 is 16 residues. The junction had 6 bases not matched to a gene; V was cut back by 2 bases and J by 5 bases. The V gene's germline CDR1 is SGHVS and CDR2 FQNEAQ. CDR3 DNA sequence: TGTGCCAGCAGCTTACGGGGACAGGGAGGAACCGGGGAGCTGTTTTTT. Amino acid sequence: CASSLRGQGGTGELFF. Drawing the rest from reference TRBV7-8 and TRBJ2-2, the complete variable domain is GAGVSQSPRYKVAKRGQDVALRCDPISGHVSLFWYQQALGQGPEFLTYFQNEAQLDKSGLPSDRFFAERPEGSVSTLKIQRTQQEDSAVYLCASSLRGQGGTGELFFGEGSRLTVL.

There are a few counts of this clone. CDR3 sequence: CASGGLEYQPQHF. As DNA, the CDR3 is TGTGCCTCCGGGGGGCTCGAGTATCAGCCCCAGCATTTT. V and J are TRBV19 and TRBJ1-5, with TRBD1 as a possible D gene (6 bases). Germline lookup yields CDR1 LNHDA and CDR2 SQIVND (reference sequence). Trimming stripped 11 bases from V and 5 bases from J, with 16 bases between. This CDR3 is 13 amino acids long.

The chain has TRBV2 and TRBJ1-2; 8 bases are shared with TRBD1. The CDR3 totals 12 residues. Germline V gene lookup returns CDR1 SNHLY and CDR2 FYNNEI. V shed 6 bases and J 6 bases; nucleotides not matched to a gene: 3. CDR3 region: CASRWTGNGYTF. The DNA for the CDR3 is TGTGCCAGCAGATGGACAGGGAATGGCTACACCTTC.

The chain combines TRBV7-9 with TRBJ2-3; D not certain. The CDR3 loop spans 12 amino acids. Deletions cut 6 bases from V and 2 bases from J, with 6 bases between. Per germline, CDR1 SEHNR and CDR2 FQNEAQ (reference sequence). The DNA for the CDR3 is TGTGCCAGCAGACCAGACACAGATACGCAGTATTTT. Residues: CASRPDTDTQYF.

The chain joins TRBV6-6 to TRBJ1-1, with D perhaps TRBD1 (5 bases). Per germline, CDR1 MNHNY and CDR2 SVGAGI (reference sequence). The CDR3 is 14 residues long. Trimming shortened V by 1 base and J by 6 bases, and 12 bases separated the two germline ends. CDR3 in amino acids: CASSYWDGEAEAFF. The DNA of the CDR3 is TGTGCCAGCAGTTACTGGGACGGGGAGGCTGAAGCTTTCTTT.

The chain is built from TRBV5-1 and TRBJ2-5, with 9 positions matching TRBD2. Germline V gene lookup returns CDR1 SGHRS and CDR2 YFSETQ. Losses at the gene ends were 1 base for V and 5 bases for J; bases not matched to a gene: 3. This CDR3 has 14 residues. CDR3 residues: CASSLRGGAETQYF. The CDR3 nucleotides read TGCGCCAGCAGCTTGCGCGGGGGGGCCGAGACCCAGTACTTC.

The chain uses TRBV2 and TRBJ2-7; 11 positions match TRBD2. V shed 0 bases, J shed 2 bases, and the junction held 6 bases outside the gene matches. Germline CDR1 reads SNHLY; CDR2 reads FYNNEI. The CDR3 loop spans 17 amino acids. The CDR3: CASSEAPGTSGPYEQYF. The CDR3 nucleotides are TGTGCCAGCAGTGAAGCCCCCGGGACTAGCGGACCCTACGAGCAGTACTTC. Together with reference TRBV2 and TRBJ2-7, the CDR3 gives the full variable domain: EPEVTQTPSHQVTQMGQEVILRCVPISNHLYFYWYRQILGQKVEFLVSFYNNEISEKSEIFDDQFSVERPDGSNFTLKIRSTKLEDSAMYFCASSEAPGTSGPYEQYFGPGTRLTVT.

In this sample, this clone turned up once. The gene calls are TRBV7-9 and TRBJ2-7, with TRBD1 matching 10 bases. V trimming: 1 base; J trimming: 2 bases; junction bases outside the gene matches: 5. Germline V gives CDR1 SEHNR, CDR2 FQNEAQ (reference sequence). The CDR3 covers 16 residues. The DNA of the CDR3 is TGTGCCAGCAGCTTAGTGGGGACAGGGGTACCCTACGAGCAGTACTTC. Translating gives CASSLVGTGVPYEQYF.

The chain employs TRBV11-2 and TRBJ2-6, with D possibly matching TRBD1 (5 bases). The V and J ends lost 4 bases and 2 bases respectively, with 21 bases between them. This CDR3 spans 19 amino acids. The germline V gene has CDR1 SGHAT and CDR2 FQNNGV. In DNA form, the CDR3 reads TGTGCCAGCAGCTCCGTGACAGACCGCTGGATGGCTGGGGCCAACGTCCTGACTTTC. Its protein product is CASSSVTDRWMAGANVLTF. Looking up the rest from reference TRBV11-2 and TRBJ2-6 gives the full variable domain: EAGVAQSPRYKIIEKRQSVAFWCNPISGHATLYWYQQILGQGPKLLIQFQNNGVVDDSQLPKDRFSAERLKGVDSTLKIQPAKLEDSAVYLCASSSVTDRWMAGANVLTFGAGSRLTVL.

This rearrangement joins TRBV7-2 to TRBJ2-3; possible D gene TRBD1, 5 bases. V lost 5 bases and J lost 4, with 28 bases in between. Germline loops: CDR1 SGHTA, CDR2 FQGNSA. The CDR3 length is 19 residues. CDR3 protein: CASSPWGLITRDTPDTQYF. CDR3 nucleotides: TGTGCCAGCAGCCCCTGGGGCCTAATAACTCGAGATACCCCAGATACGCAGTATTTT.

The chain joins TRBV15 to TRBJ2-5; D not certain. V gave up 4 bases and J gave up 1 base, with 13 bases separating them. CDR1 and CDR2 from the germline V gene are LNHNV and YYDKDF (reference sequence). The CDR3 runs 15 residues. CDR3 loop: CATSNQWISQETQYF. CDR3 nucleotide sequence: TGTGCCACCAGCAATCAATGGATTAGCCAAGAGACCCAGTACTTC.

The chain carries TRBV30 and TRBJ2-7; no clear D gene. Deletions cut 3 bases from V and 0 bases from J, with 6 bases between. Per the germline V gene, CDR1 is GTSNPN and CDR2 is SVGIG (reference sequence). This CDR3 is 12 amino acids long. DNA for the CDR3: TGTGCCTGGAGAGGCAGCTCCTACGAGCAGTACTTC. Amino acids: CAWRGSSYEQYF.

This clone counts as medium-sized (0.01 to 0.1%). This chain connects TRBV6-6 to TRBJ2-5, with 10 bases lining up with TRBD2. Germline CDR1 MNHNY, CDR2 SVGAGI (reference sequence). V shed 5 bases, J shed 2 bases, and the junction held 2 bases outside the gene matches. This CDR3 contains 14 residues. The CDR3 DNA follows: TGTGCCAGCAGTAGCGGGGGGGTTCAAGAGACCCAGTACTTC. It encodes CASSSGGVQETQYF.

CDR3 region: CASSPFTGSSYEQYF. The CDR3 DNA sequence: TGTGCCAGCTCACCCTTTACAGGGAGCTCCTACGAGCAGTACTTC. The V call is TRBV18, the J call TRBJ2-7; D is perhaps TRBD1 (6 bases). The CDR3 has 15 amino acids. V was shortened by 3 bases and J by 0 bases, with 12 bases between the two germline ends. CDR1 and CDR2 from the germline V gene are KGHSH and LQKENI.

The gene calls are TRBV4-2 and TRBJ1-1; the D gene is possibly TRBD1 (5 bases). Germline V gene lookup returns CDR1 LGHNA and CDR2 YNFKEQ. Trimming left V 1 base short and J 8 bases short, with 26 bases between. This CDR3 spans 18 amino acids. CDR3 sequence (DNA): TGTGCCAGCAGCCAAGCCCTAAACGCGGTGGTGGAGCACAGGGAAGCTTTCTTT. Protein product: CASSQALNAVVEHREAFF.

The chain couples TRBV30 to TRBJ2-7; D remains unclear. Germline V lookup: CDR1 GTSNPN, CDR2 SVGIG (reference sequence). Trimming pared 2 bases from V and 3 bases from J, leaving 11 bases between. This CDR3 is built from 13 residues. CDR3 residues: CAWSYGGIYEQYF. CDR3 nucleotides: TGTGCCTGGAGTTATGGTGGGATCTACGAGCAGTACTTC.

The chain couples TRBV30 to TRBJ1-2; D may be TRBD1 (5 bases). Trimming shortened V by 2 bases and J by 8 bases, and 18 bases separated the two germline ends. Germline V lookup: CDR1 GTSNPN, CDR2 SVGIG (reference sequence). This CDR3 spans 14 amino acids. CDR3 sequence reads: CAWSYTTKPGGYTF. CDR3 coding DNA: TGTGCCTGGAGTTACACGACCAAGCCAGGGGGCTACACCTTC. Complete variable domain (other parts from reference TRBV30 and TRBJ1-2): SQTIHQWPATLVQPVGSPLSLECTVEGTSNPNLYWYRQAAGRGLQLLFYSVGIGQISSEVPQNLSASRPQDRQFILSSKKLLLSDSGFYLCAWSYTTKPGGYTFGSGTRLTVV.

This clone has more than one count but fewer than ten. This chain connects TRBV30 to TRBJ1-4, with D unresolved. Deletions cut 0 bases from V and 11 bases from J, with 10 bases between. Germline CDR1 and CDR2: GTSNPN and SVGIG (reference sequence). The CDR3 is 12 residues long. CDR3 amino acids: CAWSVRTGKLFF. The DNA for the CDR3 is TGTGCCTGGAGTGTACGGACCGGGAAACTGTTTTTT.

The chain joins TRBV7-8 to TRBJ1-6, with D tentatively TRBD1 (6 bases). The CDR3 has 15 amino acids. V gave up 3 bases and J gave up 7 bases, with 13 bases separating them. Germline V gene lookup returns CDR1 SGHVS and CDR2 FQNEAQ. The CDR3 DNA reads TGTGCCAGCAGCTTTTACGGACAGCCAAATTCACCCCTCCACTTT. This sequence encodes CASSFYGQPNSPLHF.

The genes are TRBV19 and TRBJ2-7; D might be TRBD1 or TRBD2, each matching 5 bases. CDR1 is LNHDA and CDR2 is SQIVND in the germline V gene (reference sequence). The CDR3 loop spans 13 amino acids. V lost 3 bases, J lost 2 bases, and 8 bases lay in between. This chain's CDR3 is CASSIEGTYEQYF. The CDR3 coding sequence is TGTGCCAGTAGTATCGAGGGGACCTACGAGCAGTACTTC.

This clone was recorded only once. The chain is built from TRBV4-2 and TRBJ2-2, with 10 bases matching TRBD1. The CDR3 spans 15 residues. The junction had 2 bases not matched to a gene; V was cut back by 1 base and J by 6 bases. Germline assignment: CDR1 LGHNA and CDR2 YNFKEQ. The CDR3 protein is CASSQGTGGAGELFF. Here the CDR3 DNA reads TGTGCCAGCAGCCAAGGGACAGGGGGGGCCGGGGAGCTGTTTTTT.

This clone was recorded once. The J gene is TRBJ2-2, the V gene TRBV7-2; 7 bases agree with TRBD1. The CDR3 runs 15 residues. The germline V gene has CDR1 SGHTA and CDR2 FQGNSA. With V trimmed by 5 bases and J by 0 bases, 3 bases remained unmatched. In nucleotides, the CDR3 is TGTGCCAGCAGCCCGACAGGGACGAACACCGGGGAGCTGTTTTTT. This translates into CASSPTGTNTGELFF.